Included here is one T cell receptor (beta chain) sequence, with context. The sample comes from a study of blood T cell repertoires in COVID-19. Study overall: Acute and convalescent COVID-19 samples came from the United States, Italy and Spain. T cells, B-cell-depleted T cells, or PBMCs supplied cDNA or gDNA.

In the original processing: Reference gene primer amplification gave nucleated cell count estimates. The data were produced by immunoSEQ multiplex PCR, yet TCRdb's version contains in-frame clones alone and is incomplete. V and J calls and clone size follow that table, whereas D and trimming were derived from the DNA. The data hold approximately 210,000 clones, with 84% observed a single time. The CDR3 totals 16 residues. Per the germline V gene, CDR1 is LNHDA and CDR2 is SQIVND (reference sequence). V dropped 1 base and J dropped 0 bases, with 7 bases sitting between them. The receptor was isolated from a woman between 45 and 60 years old with active or convalescent COVID-19. The chain is built from TRBV19 and TRBJ2-6; maybe TRBD2 (5 bases). Sample: peripheral blood. CDR3 protein: CASSIGRDSGANVLTF. The CDR3, as DNA: TGTGCCAGTAGTATAGGCCGGGACTCTGGGGCCAACGTCCTGACTTTC.